The 28 T cell receptor beta chains below come from one sample, sequenced in a study of T-cell reconstitution after alpha-beta-depleted transplantation in children. Unique molecular identifiers were incorporated during preparation of the TCRbeta library. TCRdb reprocessed the PCR reads via MiXCR and lists one record per CDR3 protein. Among about 600,000 distinct CDR3 sequences, 10% to 15% were seen once, and the ten largest hold over 2%. Material: PBMCs, mostly from graft donor cells, obtained 360 days after TCRalphabeta/CD19-depleted stem cell transplant. These receptors all stem from a male patient under 18 who had a stem cell transplant for acute myeloid leukemia, so the T cells may come from the graft donor.

The chain joins TRBV7-9 to TRBJ2-7; possible D gene TRBD1, 6 bases. Trimming pared 5 bases from V and 7 bases from J, leaving 18 bases between. There are 14 residues in the CDR3. The germline V gene has CDR1 SEHNR and CDR2 FQNEAQ (reference sequence). CDR3 region: CASSQVGAAWEQYF. The CDR3, as DNA: TGTGCCAGCAGCCAAGTGGGGGCGGCTTGGGAGCAGTACTTC.

This clonotype was counted at least ten times. J is TRBJ2-7 and V is TRBV6-1, with TRBD1 identical over 7 bases. In germline, CDR1 is MNHNS, CDR2 SASEGT. The CDR3 has 14 amino acids. V lost 3 bases and J lost 1; bases outside the gene matches: 3. The CDR3: CASSDGDSSYEQYF. The DNA for the CDR3 is TGTGCCAGCAGTGATGGGGACAGTTCCTACGAGCAGTACTTC.

This chain links TRBV28 with TRBJ2-7, with D perhaps being TRBD1 or TRBD2 (6 bases each). The CDR3 consists of 16 residues. V gave up 2 bases and J gave up 0 bases, with 14 bases separating them. Per germline, CDR1 MDHEN and CDR2 SYDVKM. The CDR3 nucleotides are TGTGCCAGCAGTTTAGTCGGGGGCCCCCGCTCCTACGAGCAGTACTTC. Translated: CASSLVGGPRSYEQYF.

This clonotype was seen ten or more times. This chain joins TRBV5-1 and TRBJ2-7, with D perhaps matching TRBD1 (5 bases). The CDR3 has 15 residues. Germline V CDR1 and CDR2: SGHRS, YFSETQ. Between the trimmed V and J ends, which lost 0 bases and 2 bases, there was a span of 12 bases. The CDR3 DNA reads TGCGCCAGCAGCTTGGTGGCAGGGCCTCCCTACGAGCAGTACTTC. It translates to CASSLVAGPPYEQYF.

The V gene is TRBV6-5, the J gene TRBJ2-7, with D uncertain. Deletions cut 2 bases from V and 7 bases from J, with 9 bases between. This CDR3 has 12 residues. Per the germline V gene, CDR1 is MNHEY and CDR2 is SVGAGI. This CDR3 is CASSYRLGEQYF. CDR3 bases: TGTGCCAGCAGTTACCGCCTGGGGGAGCAGTACTTC.

The rearrangement links TRBV7-6 to TRBJ2-3; D uncertain. Germline V gene sequence: CDR1 SGHVS, CDR2 FNYEAQ. This CDR3 is built from 13 residues. Trimming stripped 0 bases from V and 9 bases from J, with 10 bases between. CDR3 loop: CASSLAIAFTQYF. The CDR3 DNA reads as TGTGCCAGCAGCTTAGCAATAGCCTTCACGCAGTATTTT.

The rearrangement uses TRBV18 and TRBJ1-5, with D unclear. Germline lookup yields CDR1 KGHSH and CDR2 LQKENI. The CDR3 is made up of 13 amino acids. With 3 bases removed from V and 7 bases from J, the gap between germline ends came to 10 bases. For the CDR3, the DNA is TGTGCCAGCTCACCGGGGAAGGGACAGCCCCAGCATTTT. Amino acid sequence: CASSPGKGQPQHF.

The chain recombines TRBV4-3 with TRBJ2-5; the D gene is possibly TRBD2 (5 bases). The germline V gene encodes CDR1 LGHNA and CDR2 YSLEER. The CDR3 sequence is 14 residues long. V lost 1 base and J lost 5, with 11 bases in between. The CDR3 region has the DNA TGCGCCAGCAGCCAAGGTCCGGGAAGGGAGACCCAGTACTTC. It encodes CASSQGPGRETQYF.

As for this clonotype: Since a much larger clone is just one base distant, this may be a read error. The chain carries TRBV12-3 or TRBV12-4 and TRBJ2-5; D is tentatively TRBD1 or TRBD2 (5 bases each). There are 14 residues in the CDR3. The ends were cut back, 10 bases at V and 5 bases at J, with 20 bases in the middle. The CDR3 sequence: CAIRDLALEETQYF. The DNA of the CDR3 is TGTGCCATCAGGGACCTAGCCCTCGAGGAGACCCAGTACTTC.

The table lists this clonotype with many counts. The chain recombines TRBV27 with TRBJ2-7; D gene ambiguous. This CDR3 has 14 amino acids. Germline V gene sequence: CDR1 MNHEY, CDR2 SMNVEV (reference sequence). V lost 5 bases, J lost 3 bases, and 14 bases lay in between. The CDR3 nucleotides are TGTGCCAGCAGTCCCCGAGCCTGGCGCTACGAGCAGTACTTC. Its protein product is CASSPRAWRYEQYF.

This clonotype was seen at least ten times. This chain joins TRBV12-3 or TRBV12-4 and TRBJ2-5; tentative D call: TRBD2 (5 bases). The length of the CDR3 is 16 residues. Trimming took off 7 bases at V and 1 base at J, with 19 bases between the two ends. CDR3 protein: CASIPRLPAVQETQYF. Here the CDR3 DNA reads TGTGCCAGCATCCCCAGATTGCCAGCGGTCCAAGAGACCCAGTACTTC.

This clonotype was found many times. V usage is TRBV5-1 and J usage is TRBJ2-7; the match to TRBD2 covers 8 bases. Germline V lookup: CDR1 SGHRS, CDR2 YFSETQ. V shed 4 bases and J 3 bases; nucleotides not matched to a gene: 9. The CDR3 covers 15 residues. CDR3 sequence reads: CASSTEGLAVYEQYF. CDR3 DNA: TGCGCCAGCAGCACGGAAGGACTAGCAGTCTACGAGCAGTACTTC.

This clonotype was counted a few times. V usage is TRBV20-1 and J usage is TRBJ2-3, with TRBD1 as a possible D gene (6 bases). Per the germline V gene, CDR1 is DFQATT and CDR2 is SNEGSKA (reference sequence). CDR3 length: 15 amino acids. Between the trimmed V and J ends, which lost 7 bases and 1 base, there was a span of 18 bases. CDR3 protein: CSEGGTAPRTDTQYF. CDR3 bases: TGCAGTGAAGGGGGTACAGCCCCTCGCACAGATACGCAGTATTTT.

This clonotype has more than one count but fewer than ten. The gene calls are TRBV3-1 and TRBJ2-1, with D perhaps matching TRBD2 (5 bases). The CDR3 runs 17 residues. V dropped 2 bases and J dropped 6 bases, with 20 bases sitting between them. Looked up from germline, CDR1 is LGHDT and CDR2 is YNNKEL (reference sequence). CDR3 nucleotides: TGTGCCAGCAGCCAACCCCCACTAGGGAATAATTGCAATGAGCAGTTCTTC. Its protein is CASSQPPLGNNCNEQFF.

This clonotype was detected a few times. This sequence joins TRBV28 and TRBJ2-4; unclear D gene. Trimming left V 10 bases short and J 0 bases short, with 7 bases between. CDR3 length: 12 amino acids. The germline CDR1 and CDR2 sequences are MDHEN and SYDVKM. CDR3 amino acids: CATSTAKNIQYF. Here the CDR3 DNA reads TGTGCCACCAGCACAGCCAAAAACATTCAGTACTTC.

This clonotype has more than one count but fewer than ten. This chain joins TRBV27 and TRBJ2-1, with 7 bases lining up with TRBD2. CDR1 MNHEY and CDR2 SMNVEV come from the germline V gene (reference sequence). This CDR3 is built from 19 residues. J lost 2 bases, V lost 5 bases, and 18 bases had no gene match. The CDR3 spells CASSQRARGSGTPYNEQFF. CDR3 nucleotide sequence: TGTGCCAGCAGTCAAAGGGCCCGGGGAAGCGGGACCCCCTACAATGAGCAGTTCTTC.

This clonotype was seen more than once but under ten times. The chain employs TRBV20-1 and TRBJ2-5, with a weak D call TRBD2 (7 bases). V was clipped by 5 bases and J by 4 bases, with 11 bases between them. Germline V gene sequence: CDR1 DFQATT, CDR2 SNEGSKA (reference sequence). The CDR3 consists of 12 residues. This CDR3 is CSAAGGRETQYF. The CDR3 DNA reads TGCAGTGCTGCCGGGGGGCGAGAGACCCAGTACTTC.

This clonotype was seen many times. V gene TRBV29-1 combines with J gene TRBJ2-7, with D unclear. Germline CDR1 is SQVTM and CDR2 is ANQGSEA. CDR3 length: 13 residues. Trimming cost V 2 bases and J 10 bases, with 18 bases left between them. The CDR3 protein is CSVERLSPGGQYF. The CDR3 bases are TGCAGCGTTGAACGACTCTCCCCGGGCGGTCAGTACTTC.

This clonotype has only a few counts. The chain joins TRBV7-2 to TRBJ1-2, with D perhaps TRBD1 (6 bases). There are 13 residues in the CDR3. Trimming left V 3 bases short and J 8 bases short, with 13 bases between. The germline V gene has CDR1 SGHTA and CDR2 FQGNSA. Written as DNA, the CDR3 is TGTGCCAGCAGCTTCACAGGGAGCGAAGGCTACACCTTC. This encodes CASSFTGSEGYTF. Full variable domain (rest looked up from reference TRBV7-2 and TRBJ1-2): GAGVSQSPSNKVTEKGKDVELRCDPISGHTALYWYRQSLGQGLEFLIYFQGNSAPDKSGLPSDRFSAERTGGSVSTLTIQRTQQEDSAVYLCASSFTGSEGYTFGSGTRLTVV.

The V call is TRBV7-3, the J call TRBJ2-7; D may match TRBD1 or TRBD2 (5 bases each). V was trimmed by 6 bases and J by 3 bases, leaving 24 bases between them. The CDR3 sequence is 17 residues long. In germline, CDR1 is SGHTA, CDR2 FQGTGA. In DNA, the CDR3 is TGTGCCAGCAGTTACGAAAGAACCGGGACCAAAATCTACGAGCAGTACTTC. Translated, it gives CASSYERTGTKIYEQYF.

V usage is TRBV15 and J usage is TRBJ2-7; no definite D call. V lost 0 bases to trimming and J lost 2 bases, with 14 bases between them. Germline CDR1 reads LNHNV; CDR2 reads YYDKDF (reference sequence). The CDR3 has 16 amino acids. CDR3 residues: CATSRDPAIEAYEQYF. In DNA, the CDR3 is TGTGCCACCAGCAGAGATCCCGCGATAGAGGCCTACGAGCAGTACTTC.

The chain has TRBV7-6 and TRBJ2-1; 7 bases are shared with TRBD2. The CDR3 loop spans 15 amino acids. The V gene end was trimmed by 1 base and the J gene end by 3 bases; junction bases not matched to a gene: 3. Germline-derived CDR1 and CDR2 are SGHVS and FNYEAQ. The CDR3 is CASSLGGRGYNEQFF. The CDR3 DNA reads as TGTGCCAGCAGCTTAGGCGGGAGAGGCTACAATGAGCAGTTCTTC.

This clonotype was seen just once. The CDR3 loop reads CSARDLAGTAYQETQYF. CDR3 coding DNA: TGCAGTGCTAGAGATCTGGCGGGGACAGCGTACCAAGAGACCCAGTACTTC. The rearrangement links TRBV20-1 to TRBJ2-5; the D gene is possibly TRBD1 (7 bases). Looked up from germline, CDR1 is DFQATT and CDR2 is SNEGSKA (reference sequence). The CDR3 extends over 17 amino acids. V shed 0 bases and J shed 0 bases, with 17 bases lying between them.

The chain uses TRBV7-2 and TRBJ2-7; D uncertain. CDR1 is SGHTA and CDR2 is FQGNSA in the germline V gene. CDR3 size: 13 residues. The germline V and J ends were trimmed by 3 bases and 0 bases, with 6 bases remaining between them. DNA for the CDR3: TGTGCCAGCAGCTTCTTCCCCTCCTACGAGCAGTACTTC. Protein: CASSFFPSYEQYF.

This clonotype was picked up many times. The genes are TRBV29-1 and TRBJ2-7; TRBD1 matches 10 bases. The CDR3 has 16 residues. CDR1 and CDR2 from the germline V gene are SQVTM and ANQGSEA. The V and J ends lost 6 bases and 5 bases, in that order; junction bases with no gene match: 16. Written as DNA, the CDR3 is TGCAGCGTCGTTCTCGGACAGGGGGGCCGAGGGCACGAGCAGTACTTC. Protein product: CSVVLGQGGRGHEQYF.

The gene calls are TRBV7-9 and TRBJ1-1; D not resolved. The germline CDR1 and CDR2 sequences are SEHNR and FQNEAQ (reference sequence). The CDR3 runs to 13 residues. V lost 6 bases and J lost 0, with 8 bases in between. The CDR3 spells CASRRHLNTEAFF. Written as DNA, the CDR3 is TGTGCCAGCAGACGACACCTGAACACTGAAGCTTTCTTT.

This clonotype occurred many times. In DNA form, the CDR3 reads TGTGCCACCCGTCAGCAGTTTCTACTAGCGGGACACGGGAATGAGCAGTTCTTC. Translation: CATRQQFLLAGHGNEQFF. The chain joins TRBV28 to TRBJ2-1, with 10 positions matching TRBD2. The CDR3 consists of 18 residues. V gave up 10 bases and J gave up 7 bases; unmatched junction bases: 22. The germline gives CDR1 MDHEN, CDR2 SYDVKM.

A few counts support this clonotype. V usage is TRBV5-1 and J usage is TRBJ1-1, with D perhaps TRBD1 (6 bases). Trimming left V 4 bases short and J 8 bases short, with 15 bases between. The CDR3 is 13 residues long. CDR1 SGHRS and CDR2 YFSETQ come from the germline V gene. The CDR3 bases are TGCGCCAGCAGCAAGGACAGTCGAATCGAAGCTTTCTTT. It codes for CASSKDSRIEAFF.